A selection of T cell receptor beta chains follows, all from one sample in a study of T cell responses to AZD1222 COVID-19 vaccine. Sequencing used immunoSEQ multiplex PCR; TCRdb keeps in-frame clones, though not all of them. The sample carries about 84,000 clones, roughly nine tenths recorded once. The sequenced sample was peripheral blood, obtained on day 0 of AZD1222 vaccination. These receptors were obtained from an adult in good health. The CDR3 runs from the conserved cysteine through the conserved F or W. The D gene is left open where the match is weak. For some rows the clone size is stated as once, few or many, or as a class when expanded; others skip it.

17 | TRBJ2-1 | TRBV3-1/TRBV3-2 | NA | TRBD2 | TGTGCCAGCAGCCAGGTACTAGCGGGAGGGGATGACAATGAGCAGTTCTTC | CASSQVLAGGDDNEQFF
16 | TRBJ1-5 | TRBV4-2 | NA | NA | TGTGCCAGCAGCCAAGAGGCCCGGAATAGCAATCAGCCCCAGCATTTT | CASSQEARNSNQPQHF
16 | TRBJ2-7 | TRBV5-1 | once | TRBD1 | TGCGCCAGCAGGGACTACGGACAGGGGGTATCTTACGAGCAGTACTTC | CASRDYGQGVSYEQYF
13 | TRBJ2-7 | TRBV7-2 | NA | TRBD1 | TGTGCCAGCAGTCGGACAGGGGGCTACGAGCAGTACTTC | CASSRTGGYEQYF
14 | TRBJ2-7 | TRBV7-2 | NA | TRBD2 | TGTGCCAGCAGCTCAGCGGGAGGCCTGGGAGAGCAGTACTTC | CASSSAGGLGEQYF
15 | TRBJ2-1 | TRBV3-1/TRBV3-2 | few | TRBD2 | TGTGCCAGCAGCCCGGGACTAGCGGGGCACAATGAGCAGTTCTTC | CASSPGLAGHNEQFF
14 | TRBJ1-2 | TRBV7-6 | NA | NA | TGTGCCAGCAGCTCCAACATCCTTTCCTATGGCTACACCTTC | CASSSNILSYGYTF
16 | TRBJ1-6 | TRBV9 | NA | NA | TGTGCCAGCAGCGTAGATCTGAGCTCCTATAATTCACCCCTCCACTTT | CASSVDLSSYNSPLHF
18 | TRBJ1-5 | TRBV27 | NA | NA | TGTGCCAGCAGTGAACCGGGACCTCGCGAGGTAGGGAATCAGCCCCAGCATTTT | CASSEPGPREVGNQPQHF
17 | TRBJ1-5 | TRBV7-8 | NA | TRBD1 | TGTGCCAGCAGCATCAGGACAGGGGACGGTAGCAATCAGCCCCAGCATTTT | CASSIRTGDGSNQPQHF
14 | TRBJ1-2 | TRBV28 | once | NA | TGTGCCAGCACATGGGGAGGAGGGGATTATGGATACACCTTC | CASTWGGGDYGYTF
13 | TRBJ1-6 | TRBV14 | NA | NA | TGTGCCAGCAGCCAAGTCGGGAATTCACCCCTCCACTTT | CASSQVGNSPLHF
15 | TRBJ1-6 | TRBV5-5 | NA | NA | TGTGCCAGCAGTACTTCTAGCTCCTATAATTCACCCCTCCACTTT | CASSTSSSYNSPLHF
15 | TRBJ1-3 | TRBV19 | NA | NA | TGTGCCAGTAGTCCAGACCGGGACTCTGGAAACACCATATATTTT | CASSPDRDSGNTIYF
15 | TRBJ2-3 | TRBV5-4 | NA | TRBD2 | TGTGCCAGCAGCTTGGGACTAGCGGGAGTAGATACGCAGTATTTT | CASSLGLAGVDTQYF
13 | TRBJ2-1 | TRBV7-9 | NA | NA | TGTGCCAGCAGTTTGGATGGCCCAATTGAGCAGTTCTTC | CASSLDGPIEQFF
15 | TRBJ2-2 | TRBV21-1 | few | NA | TGTGCCAGCAGATTGGACGGTTCGAACACCGGGGAGCTGTTTTTT | CASRLDGSNTGELFF
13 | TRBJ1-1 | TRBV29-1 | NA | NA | TGCAGCGCTACCGCAGGGCGGGGAGGGGAAGCTTTCTTT | CSATAGRGGEAFF
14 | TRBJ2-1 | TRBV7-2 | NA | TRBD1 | TGTGCCAGCAGCTCCTCCCCCAGGGGGAATGAGCAGTTCTTC | CASSSSPRGNEQFF
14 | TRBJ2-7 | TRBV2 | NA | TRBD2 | TGTGCCAGCAGTGCGGTGACTAGCGGGGGGGAGCAGTACTTC | CASSAVTSGGEQYF
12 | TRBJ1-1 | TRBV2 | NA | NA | TGTGCCAGCATAGCGGGGCCCGTTGAAGCTTTCTTT | CASIAGPVEAFF
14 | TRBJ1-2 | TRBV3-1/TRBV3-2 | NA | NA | TGTGCCAGCAGCCCACTGGGGGCCGGGGGAGGCTACACCTTC | CASSPLGAGGGYTF
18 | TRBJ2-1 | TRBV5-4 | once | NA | TGTGCCAGCAGACCAATACCGTCGTTAGGGAATGTTCCTACTGAGCAGTTCTTC | CASRPIPSLGNVPTEQFF
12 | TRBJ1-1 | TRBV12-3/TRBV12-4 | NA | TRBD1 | TGTGCCAGCAGCCCAGGACAGGGCCAAGCTTTCTTT | CASSPGQGQAFF